Detailed here is one T cell receptor (beta chain). Its antigen is not known. These data come from a study of CXCR3-negative and CXCR3-positive naive CD8 T cells. Study results and caveats: Higher TRB CDR3 hydrophobicity marked CXCR3-positive naive cells relative to CXCR3-negative naive cells. Within a donor, both naive subsets shared TRBV-TRBJ usage, unlike memory cells. Both naive subsets had comparably high diversity; memory CD8+ cells much lower.

CD45RO-CCR7+CD27+CD95- expression identified naive CD8+ T cells. The libraries of TRB cDNA were prepared using 5' RACE with UMI labels. Following a re-call of the 5' RACE reads, TCRdb has one entry per CDR3 protein and lacks DNA. In total, the table holds roughly 89,000 distinct CDR3 sequences. CDR1 is MNHNY, CDR2 SVGAGI, per germline (reference sequence). The CDR3 is 15 amino acids. The specimen sequenced was naive CXCR3- CD8+ T cells from blood. Subset: CD45RO-CCR7+CD27+CD95- naive CD8+ T cells lacking CXCR3 (TNR3-). This TCR was sampled from a human donor in good health. Some clones in this sample may be carry-over from other donors' samples. The gene calls are TRBV6-6 and TRBJ2-7; TCRdb's D call of TRBD2 is untestable without DNA. CDR3 region: CASSQPGLSSYEQYF.